This T cell receptor beta chain was identified in a study of CXCR3-negative and CXCR3-positive naive CD8 T cells. Whole-study context: The TRB read total, about 130 million, broke down to about 1.5 +/- 0.3 million reads per library. Points from the study as a whole: For CXCR3-positive naive cells, TRB CDR3s were more hydrophobic than those of CXCR3-negative naive cells.

Cells that were CD45RO-CCR7+CD27+CD95- constituted naive CD8+ T cells. About this clonotype: Its antigen is undetermined.

CDR3 length equals 11 residues. Germline CDR1 is PRHDT and CDR2 is FYEKMQ (reference sequence). All TRB cDNA libraries came from 5' RACE performed with UMI labels. Reprocessing the 5' RACE reads, TCRdb reports a single entry for every CDR3 protein and omits DNA. Recorded for this sample: some 110,000 distinct CDR3 sequences. The receptor's source is a human donor in good health. Some clones in this sample may be carry-over from other donors' samples. The J gene is TRBJ2-1, the V gene TRBV13; as DNA is missing, the TRBD2 call by TCRdb cannot be tested. Sequenced input: naive CXCR3+ CD8+ T cells from blood. The subset is: CD45RO-CCR7+CD27+CD95- naive CD8+ T cells expressing CXCR3 (TNR3+). The CDR3 loop reads CASLADNEQFF.